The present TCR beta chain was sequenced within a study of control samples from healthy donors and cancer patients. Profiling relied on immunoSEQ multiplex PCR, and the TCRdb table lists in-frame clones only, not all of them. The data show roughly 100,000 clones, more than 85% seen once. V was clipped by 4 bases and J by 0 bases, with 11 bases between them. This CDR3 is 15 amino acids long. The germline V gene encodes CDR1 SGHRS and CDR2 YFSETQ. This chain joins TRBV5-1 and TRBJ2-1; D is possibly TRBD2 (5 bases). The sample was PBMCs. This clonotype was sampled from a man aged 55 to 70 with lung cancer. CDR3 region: CASSLAIGSYNEQFF. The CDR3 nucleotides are TGCGCCAGCAGCCTAGCTATAGGCTCCTACAATGAGCAGTTCTTC. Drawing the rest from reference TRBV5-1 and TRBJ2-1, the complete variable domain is KAGVTQTPRYLIKTRGQQVTLSCSPISGHRSVSWYQQTPGQGLQFLFEYFSETQRNKGNFPGRFSGRQFSNSRSEMNVSTLELGDSALYLCASSLAIGSYNEQFFGPGTRLTVL.